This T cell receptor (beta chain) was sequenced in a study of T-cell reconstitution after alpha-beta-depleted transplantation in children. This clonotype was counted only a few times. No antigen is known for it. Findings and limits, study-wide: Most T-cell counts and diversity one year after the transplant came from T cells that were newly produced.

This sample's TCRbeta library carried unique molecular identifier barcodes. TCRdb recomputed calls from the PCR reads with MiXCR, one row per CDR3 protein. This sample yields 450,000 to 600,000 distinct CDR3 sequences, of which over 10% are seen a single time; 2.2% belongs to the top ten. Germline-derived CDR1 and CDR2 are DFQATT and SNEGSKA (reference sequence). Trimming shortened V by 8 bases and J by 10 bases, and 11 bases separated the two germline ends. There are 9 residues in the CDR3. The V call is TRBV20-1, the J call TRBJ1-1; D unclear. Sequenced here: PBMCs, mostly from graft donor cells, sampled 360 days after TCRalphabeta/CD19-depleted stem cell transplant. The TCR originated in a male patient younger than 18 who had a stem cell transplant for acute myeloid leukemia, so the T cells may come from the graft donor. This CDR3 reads CSTLDGAFF. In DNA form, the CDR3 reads TGCAGTACCCTGGACGGAGCTTTCTTT.